Below, one T cell receptor (beta chain) is given with its context. Its recognized antigen is unknown. It has no much larger one-base neighbor in the sample; base qualities were not kept. TCRbeta CDR3 regions were amplified from genomic DNA by means of the immunoSEQ Assay, a bias-controlled multiplex PCR. The authors processed their data as follows. Within the assay, amplification of reference gene primers was used to estimate how many nucleated cells each sample contained. Sequence reads were collapsed and filtered to measure the absolute abundance of every unique TCRbeta CDR3 rearrangement. For each sample, productive Simpson clonality was calculated as the square root of Simpson's diversity index over productive rearrangements. TCRdb took over this immuneACCESS table, retaining in-frame rearrangements with V and J assigned. Such tables are incomplete; in checked studies, under half of the missing clones stem from an unresolved V gene, and the remainder is unexplained. V and J calls plus clone size are reproduced from that table; the DNA served to infer D and trimming. The sample table contains about 310,000 clones; only one count was recorded for 85% to 90% of them. The ten largest make up around 1.4% of the sample.

These data belong to a study of blood T cell repertoires in COVID-19 (dated by TCRdb to about 2020). Concerning the study at large: Collaborator samples came from the United States, Italy and Spain and covered acute and convalescent phases of COVID-19. The repertoires were made available in a free public database intended to serve as a resource for research on the immune response to SARS-CoV-2. Where available, HLA class I and class II types were taken from metadata supplied by the sample provider and were not determined by assay-based typing. The samples were drawn from two sources: the first 160 participants of the ongoing ImmuneRACE study, and 1,000 to 1,500 subjects contributed by 6 global collaborators. Subjects who had been exposed to COVID-19, were actively infected with it, or had recovered from it provided the deeply sampled blood TCRbeta repertoires that made up the dataset. A de-identified subject ID, COVID-19 status, age in years and sex were almost always included in the sample metadata. The prospective study material was composed of cDNA or gDNA derived from T cells, B-cell-depleted T cells, or PBMCs.

The investigation overall reported the following: Clinical and demographic metadata were provided uncurated, with the amount varying by source and participant.

The collaborating institutions used their own protocols to collect whole blood in K2EDTA tubes. For TCRbeta analysis, collaborators shipped samples as frozen whole blood, isolated PBMCs, or DNA extracted from either of those sample types. The CDR3 goes from the cysteine to the phenylalanine over 15 residues. Only the CDR3 region is kept as DNA, spanning 45 bases read in frame from base 1. The germline V gene sets CDR1 to KGHSY and CDR2 to FQNENV. Ends trimmed: V by 0 bases, J by 5 bases; bases unmatched to a gene: 5. Recombination linked TRBV16 to TRBJ2-3; the central 7 bases match TRBD2. This TCR was sampled from a man aged 65 to 79 with acute or convalescent COVID-19. Sequences were obtained from peripheral blood. The sequence in DNA is TGTGCCAGCAGCCAATCAGCGGTAGCGGGAGATACGCAGTATTTT. Protein translation: CASSQSAVAGDTQYF. Where the CDR3 stops, the reference TRBV16 and TRBJ2-3 genes take over; the full variable domain is GEEVAQTPKHLVRGEGQKAKLYCAPIKGHSYVFWYQQVLKNEFKFLISFQNENVFDETGMPKERFSAKCLPNSPCSLEIQATKLEDSAVYFCASSQSAVAGDTQYFGPGTRLTVL.